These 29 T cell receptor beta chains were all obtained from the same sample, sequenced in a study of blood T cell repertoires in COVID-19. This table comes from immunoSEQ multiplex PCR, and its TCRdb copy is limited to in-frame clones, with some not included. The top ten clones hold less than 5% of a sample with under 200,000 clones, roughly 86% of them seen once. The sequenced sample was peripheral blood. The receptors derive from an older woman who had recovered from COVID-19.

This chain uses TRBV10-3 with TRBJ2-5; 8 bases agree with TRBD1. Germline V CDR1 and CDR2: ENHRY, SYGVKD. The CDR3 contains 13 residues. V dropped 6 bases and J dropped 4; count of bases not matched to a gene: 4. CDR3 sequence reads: CAISRGLGETQYF. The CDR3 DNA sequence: TGTGCCATCAGCAGGGGGCTGGGAGAGACCCAGTACTTC.

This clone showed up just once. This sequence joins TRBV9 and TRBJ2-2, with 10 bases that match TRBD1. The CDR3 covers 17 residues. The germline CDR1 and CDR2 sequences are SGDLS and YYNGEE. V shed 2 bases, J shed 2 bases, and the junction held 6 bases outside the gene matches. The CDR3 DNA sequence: TGTGCCAGCAGCGTGACAGGGGGCCGGTCCAACACCGGGGAGCTGTTTTTT. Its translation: CASSVTGGRSNTGELFF.

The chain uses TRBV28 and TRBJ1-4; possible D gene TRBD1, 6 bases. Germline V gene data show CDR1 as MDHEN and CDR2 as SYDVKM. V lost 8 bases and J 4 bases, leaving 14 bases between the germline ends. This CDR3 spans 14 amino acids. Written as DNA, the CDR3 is TGTGCCAGCGTAACCCGGGACAATAATGAAAAACTGTTTTTT. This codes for CASVTRDNNEKLFF.

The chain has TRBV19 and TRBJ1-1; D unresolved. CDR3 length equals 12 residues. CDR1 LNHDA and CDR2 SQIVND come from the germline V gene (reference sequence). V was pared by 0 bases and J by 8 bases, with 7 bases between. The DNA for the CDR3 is TGTGCCAGTAGTATAGAGTCATCAGAAGCTTTCTTT. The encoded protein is CASSIESSEAFF.

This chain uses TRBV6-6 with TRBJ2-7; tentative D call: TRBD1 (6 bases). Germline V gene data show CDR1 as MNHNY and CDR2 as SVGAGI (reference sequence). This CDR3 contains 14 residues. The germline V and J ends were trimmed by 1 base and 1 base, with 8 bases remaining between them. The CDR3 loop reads CASSYFQGSYEQYF. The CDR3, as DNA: TGTGCCAGCAGTTACTTCCAGGGGTCCTACGAGCAGTACTTC.

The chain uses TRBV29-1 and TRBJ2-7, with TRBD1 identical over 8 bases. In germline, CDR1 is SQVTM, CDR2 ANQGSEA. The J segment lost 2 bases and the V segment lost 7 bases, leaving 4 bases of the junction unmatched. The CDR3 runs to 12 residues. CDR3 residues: CSAGTGPYEQYF. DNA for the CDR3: TGCAGCGCTGGGACAGGTCCCTACGAGCAGTACTTC.

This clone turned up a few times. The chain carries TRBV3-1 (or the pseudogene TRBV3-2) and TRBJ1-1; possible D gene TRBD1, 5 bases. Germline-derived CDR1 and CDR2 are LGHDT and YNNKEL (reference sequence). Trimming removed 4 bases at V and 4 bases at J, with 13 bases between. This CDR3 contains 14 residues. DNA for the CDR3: TGTGCCAGCAGCCGCGGGACTGCTGTCACTGAAGCTTTCTTT. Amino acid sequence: CASSRGTAVTEAFF.

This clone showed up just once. The CDR3 DNA sequence: TGTGCCAGCAGTTACCTAGGGACTAGCACAGATACGCAGTATTTT. Encoded protein: CASSYLGTSTDTQYF. The rearrangement links TRBV6-2 or TRBV6-3 to TRBJ2-3; possible D gene TRBD2, 6 bases. The V end lost 2 bases, the J end lost 0 bases, and 9 bases lay between the germline ends. Germline V gene data show CDR1 as MNHEY and CDR2 as SVGEGT. The CDR3 spans 15 residues.

The CDR3 sequence: CARSLYRDRPYGYTF. Written as DNA, the CDR3 is TGTGCCAGAAGCTTGTACCGGGACAGGCCCTATGGCTACACCTTC. The chain couples TRBV5-3 to TRBJ1-2; TRBD1 agrees at 8 bases. TRBV5-3 is labeled an ORF, and its function is uncertain. There are 15 residues in the CDR3. V gave up 1 base and J gave up 4 bases; unmatched junction bases: 6.

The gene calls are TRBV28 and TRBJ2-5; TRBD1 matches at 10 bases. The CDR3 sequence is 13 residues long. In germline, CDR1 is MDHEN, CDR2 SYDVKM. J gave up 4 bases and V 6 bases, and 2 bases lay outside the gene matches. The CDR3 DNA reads TGTGCCAGCAGCGACAGGGGGCGAGAGACCCAGTACTTC. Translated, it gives CASSDRGRETQYF.

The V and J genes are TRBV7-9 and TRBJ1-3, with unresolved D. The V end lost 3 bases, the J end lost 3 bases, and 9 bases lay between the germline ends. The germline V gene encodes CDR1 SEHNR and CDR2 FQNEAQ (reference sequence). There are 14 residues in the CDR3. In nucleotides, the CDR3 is TGTGCCAGCAGCTTTGGGAGCATTGGAAACACCATATATTTT. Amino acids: CASSFGSIGNTIYF.

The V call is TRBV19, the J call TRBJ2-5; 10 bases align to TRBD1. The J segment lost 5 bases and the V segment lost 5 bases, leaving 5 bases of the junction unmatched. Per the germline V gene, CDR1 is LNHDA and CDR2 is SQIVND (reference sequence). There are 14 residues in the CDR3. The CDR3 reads CASSETGGAETQYF. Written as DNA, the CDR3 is TGTGCCAGTAGTGAGACAGGGGGCGCGGAGACCCAGTACTTC.

The CDR3 DNA follows: TGTGCCGCCAGGGGCGGGGGGTCCTACGAGCAGTACTTC. This gives the protein CAARGGGSYEQYF. This rearrangement joins TRBV6-5 to TRBJ2-7, with 8 bases fitting TRBD2. The CDR3 length is 13 residues. Germline CDR1 is MNHEY and CDR2 is SVGAGI. The V segment lost 11 bases and the J segment 1 base; nucleotides outside the gene matches: 7.

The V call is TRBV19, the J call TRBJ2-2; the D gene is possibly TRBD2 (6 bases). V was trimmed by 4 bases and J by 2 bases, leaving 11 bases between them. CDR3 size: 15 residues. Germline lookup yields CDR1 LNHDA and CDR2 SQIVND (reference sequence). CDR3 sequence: CASSKGGANTGELFF. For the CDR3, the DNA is TGTGCCAGTAGTAAAGGAGGGGCAAACACCGGGGAGCTGTTTTTT.

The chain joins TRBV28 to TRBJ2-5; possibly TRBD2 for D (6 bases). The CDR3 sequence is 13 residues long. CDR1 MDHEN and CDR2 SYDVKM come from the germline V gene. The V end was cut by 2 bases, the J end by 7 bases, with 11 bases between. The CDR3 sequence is CASSLGQEGTQYF. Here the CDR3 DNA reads TGTGCCAGCAGTTTAGGGCAGGAGGGGACCCAGTACTTC.

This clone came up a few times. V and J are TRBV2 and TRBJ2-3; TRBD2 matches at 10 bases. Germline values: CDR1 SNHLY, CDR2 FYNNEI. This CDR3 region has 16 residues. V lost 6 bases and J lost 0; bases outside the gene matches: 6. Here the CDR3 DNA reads TGTGCCAGCAGCCGAGAGGGACTAGCGAGCACAGATACGCAGTATTTT. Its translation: CASSREGLASTDTQYF.

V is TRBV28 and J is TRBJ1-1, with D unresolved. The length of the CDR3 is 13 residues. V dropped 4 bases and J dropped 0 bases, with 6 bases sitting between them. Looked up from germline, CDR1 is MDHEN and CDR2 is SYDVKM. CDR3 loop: CASSYPMNTEAFF. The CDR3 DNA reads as TGTGCCAGCAGTTATCCTATGAACACTGAAGCTTTCTTT.

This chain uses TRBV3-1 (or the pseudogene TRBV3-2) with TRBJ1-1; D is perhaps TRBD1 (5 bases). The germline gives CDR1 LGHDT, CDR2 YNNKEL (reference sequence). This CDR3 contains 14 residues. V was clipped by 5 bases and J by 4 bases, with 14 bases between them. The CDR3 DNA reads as TGTGCCAGCAGCATTTGGGGGGAGGGCACTGAAGCTTTCTTT. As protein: CASSIWGEGTEAFF.

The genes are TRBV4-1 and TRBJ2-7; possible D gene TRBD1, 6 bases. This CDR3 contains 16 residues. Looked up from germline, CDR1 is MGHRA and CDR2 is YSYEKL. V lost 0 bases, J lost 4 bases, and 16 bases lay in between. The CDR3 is CASSQDFRNRAYEQYF. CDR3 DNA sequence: TGCGCCAGCAGCCAAGATTTTCGGAACAGGGCGTACGAGCAGTACTTC.

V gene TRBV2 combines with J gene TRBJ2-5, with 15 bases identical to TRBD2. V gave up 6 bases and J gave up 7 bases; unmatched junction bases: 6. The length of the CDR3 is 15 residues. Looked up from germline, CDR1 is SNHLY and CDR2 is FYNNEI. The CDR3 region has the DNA TGTGCCAGCAGGCGGACTAGCGGGGGGGAGGTGACCCAGTACTTC. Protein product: CASRRTSGGEVTQYF.

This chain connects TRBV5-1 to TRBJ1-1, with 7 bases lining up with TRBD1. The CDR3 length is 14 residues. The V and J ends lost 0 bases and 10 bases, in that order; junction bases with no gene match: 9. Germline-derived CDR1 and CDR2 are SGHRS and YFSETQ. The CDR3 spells CASSLGETGRRAFF. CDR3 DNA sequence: TGCGCCAGCAGCTTGGGGGAGACAGGGAGGCGAGCTTTCTTT.

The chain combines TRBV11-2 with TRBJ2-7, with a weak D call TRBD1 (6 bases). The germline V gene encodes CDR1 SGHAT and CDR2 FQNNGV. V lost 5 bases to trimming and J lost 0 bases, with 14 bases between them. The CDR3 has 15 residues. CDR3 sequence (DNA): TGTGCCAGCAGCCCGACAGGACAAAGCTCCTACGAGCAGTACTTC. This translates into CASSPTGQSSYEQYF.

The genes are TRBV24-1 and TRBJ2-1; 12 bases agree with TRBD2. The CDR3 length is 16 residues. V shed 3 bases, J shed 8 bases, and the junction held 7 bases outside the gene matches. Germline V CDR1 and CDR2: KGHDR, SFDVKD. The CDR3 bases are TGTGCCACCAGTGATGCTAGCGGGGGGGCCTTAGATGAGCAGTTCTTC. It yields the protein CATSDASGGALDEQFF.

The CDR3 is CAISGGGAQYF. The DNA for the CDR3 is TGTGCCATCAGTGGGGGAGGGGCCCAGTACTTC. The rearrangement links TRBV10-3 to TRBJ2-5, with 7 bases that match TRBD2. The V gene end was trimmed by 4 bases and the J gene end by 9 bases; junction bases not matched to a gene: 2. The CDR3 has 11 amino acids. Germline CDR1 ENHRY, CDR2 SYGVKD.

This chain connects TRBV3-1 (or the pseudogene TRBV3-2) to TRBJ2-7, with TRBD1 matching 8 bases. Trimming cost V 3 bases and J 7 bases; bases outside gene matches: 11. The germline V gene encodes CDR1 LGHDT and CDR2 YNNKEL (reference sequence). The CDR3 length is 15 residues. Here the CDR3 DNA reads TGTGCCAGCAGCCACGGACAGGGCCCCGTTGGGGAGCAGTACTTC. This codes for CASSHGQGPVGEQYF.

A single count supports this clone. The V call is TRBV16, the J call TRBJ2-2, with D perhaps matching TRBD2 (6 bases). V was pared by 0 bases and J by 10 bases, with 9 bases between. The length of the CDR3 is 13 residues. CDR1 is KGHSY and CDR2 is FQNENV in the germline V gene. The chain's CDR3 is CASSQSGTLELFF. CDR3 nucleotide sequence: TGTGCCAGCAGCCAATCTGGGACTTTGGAGCTGTTTTTT.

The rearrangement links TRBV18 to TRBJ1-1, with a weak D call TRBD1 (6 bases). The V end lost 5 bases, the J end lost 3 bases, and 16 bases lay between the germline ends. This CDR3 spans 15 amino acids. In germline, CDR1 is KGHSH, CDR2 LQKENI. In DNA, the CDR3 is TGTGCCAGCTCAGGGGAGCGGGGGCTGTACACTGAAGCTTTCTTT. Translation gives CASSGERGLYTEAFF.

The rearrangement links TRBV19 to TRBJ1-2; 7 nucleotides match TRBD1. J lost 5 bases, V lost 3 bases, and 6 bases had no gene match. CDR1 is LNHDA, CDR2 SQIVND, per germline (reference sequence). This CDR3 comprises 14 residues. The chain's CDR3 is CASSMMDRKYGYTF. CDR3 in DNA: TGTGCCAGTAGTATGATGGACAGGAAGTATGGCTACACCTTC.

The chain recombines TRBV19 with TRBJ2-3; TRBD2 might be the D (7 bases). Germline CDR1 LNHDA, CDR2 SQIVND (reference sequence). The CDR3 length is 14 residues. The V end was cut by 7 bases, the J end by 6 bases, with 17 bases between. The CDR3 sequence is CASMRGGAYDTQYF. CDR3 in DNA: TGTGCCAGTATGCGAGGGGGGGCCTACGATACGCAGTATTTT.